The 15 T cell receptor beta chains below all came from one sample that was sequenced in a study of vaccination effects on CD4 cells after COVID-19. Antigen-specific CD4+ T cell clonotypes were called by their expansion after viral peptide-pool culture in ViraFEST. Researchers isolated CD4+ T cells once approximately ten days of culture had elapsed. This individual contracted SARS-CoV-2 between March and December 2020, as verified by PCR. Either the BNT162b2 or mRNA-1273 vaccine was given to participants in two doses. These receptors have no identified antigens. Assay: immunoSEQ multiplex PCR; the TCRdb copy retains only in-frame clones and omits some. This sample has approximately 15,000 clones, with approximately 78% found just once. The material sequenced was CD4+ T cells from PBMCs cultured with HCoV-NL63 spike peptides, taken after COVID-19 vaccination. The receptors come from a human donor who had a prior SARS-CoV-2 infection.

The rearrangement uses TRBV7-2 and TRBJ2-1; 10 bases agree with TRBD2. From germline, CDR1 is SGHTA and CDR2 FQGNSA. The CDR3 sequence is 15 residues long. Trimming removed 4 bases from V and 2 bases from J; junction bases left unmatched: 2. The CDR3 region has the DNA TGTGCCAGCAGCTCCACTAGCGGGGCCTACAATGAGCAGTTCTTC. This translates into CASSSTSGAYNEQFF. The full variable domain, completed using reference TRBV7-2 and TRBJ2-1, is GAGVSQSPSNKVTEKGKDVELRCDPISGHTALYWYRQSLGQGLEFLIYFQGNSAPDKSGLPSDRFSAERTGGSVSTLTIQRTQQEDSAVYLCASSSTSGAYNEQFFGPGTRLTVL.

This chain links TRBV6-5 with TRBJ2-3; D is undetermined. Germline V CDR1 and CDR2: MNHEY, SVGAGI. The CDR3 covers 13 residues. Trimming left V 2 bases short and J 4 bases short, with 7 bases between. The CDR3 spells CASSYGSADTQYF. The CDR3 region has the DNA TGTGCCAGCAGTTACGGCAGTGCAGATACGCAGTATTTT.

The rearrangement uses TRBV27 and TRBJ2-2; D may be TRBD2 (6 bases). The germline V gene encodes CDR1 MNHEY and CDR2 SMNVEV (reference sequence). V gave up 6 bases and J gave up 4 bases, with 9 bases separating them. This CDR3 is built from 13 residues. The CDR3 region has the DNA TGTGCCAGCAGATCGGGAGTCACCGGGGAGCTGTTTTTT. It is translated as CASRSGVTGELFF.

This sequence joins TRBV5-1 and TRBJ2-5; perhaps TRBD1 as D (7 bases). Trimming removed 4 bases at V and 2 bases at J, with 15 bases between. This CDR3 contains 15 residues. Looked up from germline, CDR1 is SGHRS and CDR2 is YFSETQ. DNA for the CDR3: TGCGCCAGCAGCCCCGGATCAGGGGGGCAAGAGACCCAGTACTTC. Translated: CASSPGSGGQETQYF.

V and J are TRBV7-8 and TRBJ2-7; D unclear. Between the trimmed V and J ends, which lost 2 bases and 2 bases, there was a span of 10 bases. Germline V CDR1 and CDR2: SGHVS, FQNEAQ. The CDR3 loop spans 14 amino acids. The CDR3 loop reads CASSLRPGPYEQYF. DNA of the CDR3: TGTGCCAGCAGCTTACGCCCAGGACCCTACGAGCAGTACTTC.

V gene TRBV12-3 or TRBV12-4 combines with J gene TRBJ1-5; 8 nucleotides line up with TRBD1. V was clipped by 7 bases and J by 5 bases; unmatched bases: 4. This CDR3 has 13 amino acids. This chain's CDR3 is CASTLDRDQPQHF. CDR3 coding DNA: TGTGCCAGCACCCTGGACAGGGATCAGCCCCAGCATTTT.

Here the CDR3 reads CASSPLGDTEAFF. The DNA for the CDR3 is TGTGCCAGCTCACCACTCGGAGACACTGAAGCTTTCTTT. The rearrangement links TRBV18 to TRBJ1-1, with unresolved D. The V gene lost 1 base and the J gene lost 3 bases, with 6 bases spanning the gap. Per the germline V gene, CDR1 is KGHSH and CDR2 is LQKENI. There are 13 residues in the CDR3.

The rearrangement uses TRBV5-1 and TRBJ2-2, with D unresolved. Germline assignment: CDR1 SGHRS and CDR2 YFSETQ. V was clipped by 0 bases and J by 7 bases, with 10 bases between them. This CDR3 has 14 amino acids. CDR3 sequence: CASSLEQPLGELFF. DNA for the CDR3: TGCGCCAGCAGCTTGGAACAACCACTCGGGGAGCTGTTTTTT.

The CDR3 region has the DNA TGTGCCAGCAGTAGGTACAACCAAGAGACCCAGTACTTC. Its translation: CASSRYNQETQYF. The genes are TRBV2 and TRBJ2-5; no definite D call. Germline CDR1 and CDR2: SNHLY and FYNNEI. There are 13 residues in the CDR3. V gave up 5 bases and J gave up 0 bases, with 7 bases separating them.

V usage is TRBV5-1 and J usage is TRBJ2-1; D ambiguous. Deletions cut 4 bases from V and 2 bases from J, with 1 base between. From germline, CDR1 is SGHRS and CDR2 YFSETQ. The CDR3 extends over 11 amino acids. As DNA, the CDR3 is TGCGCCAGCAGCGCCTACAATGAGCAGTTCTTC. Amino acid sequence: CASSAYNEQFF.

The rearrangement links TRBV11-2 to TRBJ2-1, with TRBD2 matching over 10 bases. The CDR3 consists of 15 residues. Germline loops: CDR1 SGHAT, CDR2 FQNNGV. J was trimmed by 6 bases and V by 5 bases; bases with no gene match: 7. The CDR3 here is CASSPGTSAGNEQFF. CDR3 sequence (DNA): TGTGCCAGCAGCCCCGGGACTAGCGCTGGCAATGAGCAGTTCTTC.

This sequence joins TRBV12-5 and TRBJ2-5; D is perhaps TRBD2 (5 bases). CDR3 length equals 14 residues. V gave up 3 bases and J gave up 5 bases, with 13 bases separating them. The germline CDR1 and CDR2 sequences are LGHNT and FRNRAP. CDR3 loop: CASGFSGSRETQYF. The DNA of the CDR3 is TGTGCTAGTGGTTTTTCGGGGAGCCGGGAGACCCAGTACTTC.

CDR3: CASSLGTLAGYEQYF. The CDR3 bases are TGTGCCAGCAGCTTAGGGACACTAGCGGGATACGAGCAGTACTTC. The J gene is TRBJ2-7, the V gene TRBV7-2; 10 bases map to TRBD2. The CDR3 consists of 15 residues. Germline CDR1 and CDR2: SGHTA and FQGNSA. Trimming cost V 1 base and J 4 bases; bases outside gene matches: 4.

CDR3 residues: CASSLLGTSGIDEQFF. CDR3 sequence (DNA): TGTGCCAGCAGCTTACTTGGAACTAGCGGGATCGATGAGCAGTTCTTC. The chain couples TRBV7-9 to TRBJ2-1, with TRBD2 matching 10 bases. Germline V gives CDR1 SEHNR, CDR2 FQNEAQ (reference sequence). Losses at the gene ends were 2 bases for V and 8 bases for J; bases not matched to a gene: 9. This CDR3 is built from 16 residues. The full variable domain, completed using reference TRBV7-9 and TRBJ2-1, is DTGVSQNPRHKITKRGQNVTFRCDPISEHNRLYWYRQTLGQGPEFLTYFQNEAQLEKSRLLSDRFSAERPKGSFSTLEIQRTEQGDSAMYLCASSLLGTSGIDEQFFGPGTRLTVL.

CDR3 nucleotide sequence: TGTGCCAGCAGCTCCCGTCCCGGGACAGGGGTAGCCGAGCAGTACTTC. It encodes CASSSRPGTGVAEQYF. V gene TRBV9 combines with J gene TRBJ2-7; 10 nucleotides match TRBD1. The CDR3 is 16 residues long. V lost 4 bases to trimming and J lost 6 bases; unmatched junction nucleotides: 13. Germline V gene data show CDR1 as SGDLS and CDR2 as YYNGEE.